This T cell receptor (beta chain) came from a study of glioma-infiltrating T cells. The iRepertoire nested amplicon-rescue multiplex PCR amplified TCR alpha and beta CDR3s from RNA. TCRdb reprocessed the multiplex PCR reads via MiXCR and lists one record per CDR3 protein. The table has around 390,000 distinct CDR3 sequences, around 38% seen once. The CDR3 runs 13 residues. Germline CDR1 and CDR2: DFQATT and SNEGSKA (reference sequence). With 4 bases clipped from V and 10 bases from J, the junction kept 12 bases outside the gene matches. Sequenced sample: glioma tissue, nonneoplastic brain tissue, or PBMCs (not recorded which). The chain uses TRBV20-1 and TRBJ2-7, with 8 bases matching TRBD1. The sequence derives from a human donor with low-grade glioma or glioblastoma, undergoing nonglioma brain surgery, or in good health (not recorded which). CDR3 region: CSANDRGPSDQYF. CDR3 sequence (DNA): TGCAGTGCTAACGACAGGGGACCCTCCGATCAGTACTTC.